This T cell receptor (beta chain) was sequenced in a study of T cells in Graves' hyperthyroidism and ophthalmopathy (dated by TCRdb to 2018 to 2020). Regarding the complete study: Peripheral blood samples were taken at the time of initial diagnosis, prior to any treatment. A discovery cohort of 95 to 100 patients, approximately 45 with Graves' ophthalmopathy and 57 with stable Graves' hyperthyroidism, was used to find distinguishing TCR V-J signatures. Whether ophthalmopathy could be predicted prospectively was tested in an independent validation cohort made up of some 20 hyperthyroidism patients plus 17 patients who later progressed to ophthalmopathy. In several Graves' hyperthyroidism patients, the study also compared T-cell repertoires from thyroid tissue with T-cell repertoires from blood. Following sampling, methimazole starting at 30 mg daily was given to hyperthyroidism patients, and high-dose intravenous methylprednisolone was given to ophthalmopathy patients. The 100 discovery patients were divided at random into training and test sets in a 7:3 ratio. The paper reports TCR Vbeta CDR3 sequencing of over 120 peripheral blood samples: around 45 ophthalmopathy, 75 to 80 hyperthyroidism and 17 progressor patients.

The TCR beta CDR3 regions were amplified from RNA transcripts. The TCR CDR3 was subjected to a first round of RT-PCR using the HTBI primer set and the Qiagen OneStep RT-PCR kit. Libraries were constructed in a second round of multiplex PCR, after which size selection and purification were carried out. Sequencing of the libraries was done on an Illumina HiSeq2000 using paired-end 100 bp reads. Processing in the source paper ran as follows. SOAPnuke was used to process the raw data, throwing out any read that contained adapters or uncalled bases, had a mean Phred below 15, or lacked an exact constant-primer or identifier match. COPE v1.2.5 was used to merge high-quality paired reads, and clonotypes were defined as unique nucleotide sequences. MiTCR v1.1 was used to align the clonotypes against IMGT TRBV, TRBD and TRBJ reference segments. The analysis included only V-J combinations with a frequency above 0.0001, which together covered 99% to 99.2% of the repertoires. The TCS score was defined as the ratio of F50 (clonal expansion) to E x V (chaos), calculated using BLOSUM62-based TCRdist between CDR3 peptides within each V-J. Welch's t-statistics and random forest reduced 500 to 650 V-J features to 13, which were used in a naive Bayes classifier (R e1071). The public reads were reprocessed in TCRdb via fastp at Q25 and MiXCR, keeping in-frame beta chains. When rows share a CDR3 protein, they turn into one entry using the most common DNA and genes. The authors' filters were not applied to this entry. The sample contains approximately 400,000 distinct CDR3 sequences, approximately 15% of them found a single time. The leading ten clones occupy 11% of the sample.

Broad study findings and their caveats: Most expanded thyroid clonotypes (frequency above 0.001) were also detected in blood, a finding suggesting that blood repertoires may reflect thyroid immune responses. Ophthalmopathy was separated from stable hyperthyroidism by a 13 V-J signature model, with 85% to 90% sensitivity and approximately 81% specificity obtained in cross-validation and 80%/75% obtained in testing. In validation, the model predicted progression to ophthalmopathy a median of around 6.5 months before onset, with roughly 68% sensitivity and 72.22% specificity. Sample size was not statistically predetermined, and investigators were not blinded to group allocation.

This clonotype was recorded many times. The specificity of this receptor is unknown. Within one base of it there is no much larger clone, and no base qualities were kept. Stable Graves' hyperthyroidism was defined as the absence of progression to ophthalmopathy over 18 months of follow-up. The hyperthyroidism patients were between 18 and 65 years old and newly diagnosed, with a disease duration of less than 2 months. Patients with uncontrolled infections, other autoimmune diseases, pregnancy or lactation were excluded. Clinical symptoms, serum thyroxine and TRAb, thyroid ultrasound, and orbital computed tomography formed the basis for the diagnoses. Ficoll-Paque density gradient centrifugation was used to isolate PBMCs from about 9 ml of fresh peripheral blood. Total RNA was extracted with Trizol reagent, and quality was checked on an Agilent 2100 Bioanalyzer. In the germline V gene, CDR1 corresponds to SGHRS and CDR2 to YFSETQ. V is pruned by 7 bases and J by 1 base, leaving 4 bases of the junction without a gene match. The CDR3 starts with the cysteine, ends with the phenylalanine, and has 14 residues. Only the CDR3 DNA stays, 42 bases, in frame from base 1.

The rearranged chain carries TRBV5-1 and TRBJ2-5; 10 central bases correspond to TRBD2. This TCR was recovered from a woman between 55 and 75 years old with Graves' hyperthyroidism. Sequenced sample: blood. The CDR3 is CASQAGGIQETQYF. DNA sequence: TGCGCCAGCCAAGCGGGAGGGATCCAAGAGACCCAGTACTTC.